This section outlines one TCR beta chain sequence together with its context. As yet, its antigen is unknown. This sample stems from a study of cytotoxic CD8 clonotypes in ibrutinib-treated CLL. For the study at large: Response sampling came at median approximately a year of treatment, ranging roughly 6 to 36 months. A mean of around 270,000 productive templates and more than 75,000 productive rearrangements was obtained per sample. Study-level results: Public clonotypes, an uncommon group, contracted or remained stable on treatment.

V lost 7 bases and J lost 0, with 16 bases in between. The CDR3 covers 16 residues. Germline values: CDR1 SGHRS, CDR2 YFSETQ. The planned depth of sequencing spanned 1 in 200,000 to 1 in 1 million T cells. Libraries were prepared by immunoSEQ multiplex PCR; TCRdb keeps only in-frame clonotypes and omits some of them. The repertoire has about 300,000 clones, about 61% of them found once; the top ten carry under 8%. The chain uses TRBV5-1 and TRBJ2-2, with a possible D match to TRBD1 (5 bases). This clonotype was sampled from a human donor with chronic lymphocytic leukemia. This specimen consisted of PBMCs, obtained after 36 months of ibrutinib treatment. CDR3 nucleotide sequence: TGCGCCAGCTCTACCACCGCAGGGACGAACACCGGGGAGCTGTTTTTT. As protein: CASSTTAGTNTGELFF.